This T cell receptor beta chain was recorded in a study of T cells after yellow fever vaccination. The CDR3 has 15 amino acids. V shed 8 bases, J shed 7 bases, and the junction held 15 bases outside the gene matches. The V gene's germline CDR1 is SGHTA and CDR2 FQGNSA. Generation of TCR cDNA used 5'RACE template switching (which added a universal primer site and UMIs). TCRdb re-analysed the 5' RACE reads in MiXCR, keeping a single row per CDR3 protein. This table holds around 500,000 distinct CDR3 sequences, about a fifth found once. This clonotype has just a few counts. This sequence was found in a young man who received the YFV17D yellow fever vaccine. The chain uses TRBV7-2 and TRBJ2-3, with 7 bases that match TRBD2. The sample consisted of PBMCs, taken 20 to 25 days after the first yellow fever vaccination. The CDR3 DNA sequence: TGTGCCAGCGGGGCCGGGGGACTAAACTTTAATACGCAGTATTTT. It is translated as CASGAGGLNFNTQYF.